This T cell receptor beta chain derives from a study of CD8 T cells in Susac syndrome. Study summary: Active disease was present in about six of the sequenced Susac syndrome patients, and remission in eight or nine.

When the RNA was reverse transcribed, random hexamers were used with an input of roughly 0.45 to 1 ug. TCRdb reprocessed the immunoSEQ multiplex PCR reads with MiXCR, giving one entry per CDR3 protein. The sample comprises about 210,000 distinct CDR3 sequences, over 90% of which are singletons, and around 0.16% rests with the top ten. The CDR3 covers 13 residues. Trimming shortened V by 0 bases and J by 8 bases, and 10 bases separated the two germline ends. In germline, CDR1 is MNHNY, CDR2 SVGAGI (reference sequence). Sequencing of TCR beta covered CD8+ and CD4+ T cells obtained from blood. This chain links TRBV6-6 with TRBJ1-2; the D is unclear. The sample consisted of CD4+ T cells from PBMCs. The TCR originated in a human donor with Susac syndrome. DNA for the CDR3: TGTGCCAGCAGTTACTCGGCGGAATTCGGCTACACCTTC. This codes for CASSYSAEFGYTF.